The clone carrying this TCR beta chain was detected once. The antigen is undetermined. This table comes from immunoSEQ multiplex PCR, and its TCRdb copy is limited to in-frame clones, with some not included. The sample lists around 140,000 clones, 80% to 90% occurring once. This specimen comes from a study of T cell responses to AZD1222 COVID-19 vaccine. Study-level results: Reports say nearly half of spike-specific TCRs go after unmutated variant regions. Vaccination with two AZD1222 doses was followed by a rise in Spike-specific TCR breadth and depth.

CDR1 and CDR2 from the germline V gene are MDHEN and SYDVKM. Trimming took 6 bases from V and 5 from J, leaving 14 bases between them. The CDR3 covers 14 residues. Sequenced material: peripheral blood, taken on day 0 of AZD1222 vaccination. V is TRBV28 and J is TRBJ1-5; tentative D call: TRBD1 (6 bases). The source is an adult in good health. CDR3 nucleotide sequence: TGTGCCAGCAGAAGGGCGGGGGCTCATCAGCCCCAGCATTTT. Translating it yields CASRRAGAHQPQHF.